This T cell receptor beta chain was sequenced in a study of blood T cell repertoires in COVID-19. CDR3 length: 16 residues. V was pared by 1 base and J by 4 bases, with 16 bases between. Germline-derived CDR1 and CDR2 are PRHDT and FYEKMQ (reference sequence). Assay used: immunoSEQ multiplex PCR; TCRdb lists only in-frame clones, some missing. Counted here are a few hundred thousand clones, 70% to 90% occurring once; the ten biggest clones make up 1.5% to 2%. The TCR sequence derives from a woman aged 45-60 years who had recovered from COVID-19. This chain connects TRBV13 to TRBJ1-2; D might be TRBD1 (5 bases). The sequencing input was PBMCs or T cells enriched from blood (not recorded which). The CDR3 is CASSLEGWGQVYGYTF. DNA for the CDR3: TGTGCCAGCAGCTTAGAGGGGTGGGGTCAGGTCTATGGCTACACCTTC. The variable domain in full, completed from reference TRBV13 and TRBJ1-2, reads AAGVIQSPRHLIKEKRETATLKCYPIPRHDTVYWYQQGPGQDPQFLISFYEKMQSDKGSIPDRFSAQQFSDYHSELNMSSLELGDSALYFCASSLEGWGQVYGYTFGSGTRLTVV.